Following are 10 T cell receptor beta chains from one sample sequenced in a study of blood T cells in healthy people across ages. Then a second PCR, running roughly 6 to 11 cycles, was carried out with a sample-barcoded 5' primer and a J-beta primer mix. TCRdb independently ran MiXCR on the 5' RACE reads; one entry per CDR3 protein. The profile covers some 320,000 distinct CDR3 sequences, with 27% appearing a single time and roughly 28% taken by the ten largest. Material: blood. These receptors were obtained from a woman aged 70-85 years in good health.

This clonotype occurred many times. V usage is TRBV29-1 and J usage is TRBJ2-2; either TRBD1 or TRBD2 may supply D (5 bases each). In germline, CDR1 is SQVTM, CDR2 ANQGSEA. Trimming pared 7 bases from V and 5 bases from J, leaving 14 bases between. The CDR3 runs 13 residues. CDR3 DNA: TGCAGCGCCTCGAGGGGAACTACCGGGGAGCTGTTTTTT. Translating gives CSASRGTTGELFF.

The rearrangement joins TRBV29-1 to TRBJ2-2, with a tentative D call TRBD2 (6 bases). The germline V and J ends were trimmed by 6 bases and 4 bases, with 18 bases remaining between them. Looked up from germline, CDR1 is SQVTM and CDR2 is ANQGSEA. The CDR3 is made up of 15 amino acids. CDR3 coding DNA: TGCAGCGTCATCTTCCTACTAGCCCCCACCGGGGAGCTGTTTTTT. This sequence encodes CSVIFLLAPTGELFF.

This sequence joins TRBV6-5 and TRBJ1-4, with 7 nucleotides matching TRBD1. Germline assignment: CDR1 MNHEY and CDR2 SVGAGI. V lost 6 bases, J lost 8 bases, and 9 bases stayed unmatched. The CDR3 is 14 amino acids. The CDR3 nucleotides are TGTGCCAGCAGACCTACAGGGGCGGGCGAAAAACTGTTTTTT. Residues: CASRPTGAGEKLFF.

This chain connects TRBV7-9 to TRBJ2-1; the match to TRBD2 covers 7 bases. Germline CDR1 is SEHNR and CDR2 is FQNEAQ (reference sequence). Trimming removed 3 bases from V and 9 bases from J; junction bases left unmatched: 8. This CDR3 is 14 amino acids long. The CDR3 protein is CASSLSATSFEQFF. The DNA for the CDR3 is TGTGCCAGCAGCTTGTCGGCGACTAGCTTTGAGCAGTTCTTC.

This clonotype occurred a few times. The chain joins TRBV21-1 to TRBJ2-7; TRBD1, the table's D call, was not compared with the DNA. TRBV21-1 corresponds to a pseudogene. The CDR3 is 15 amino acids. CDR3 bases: TGTGCCAGCAGCAAAGGAGGGACAGGGAAGTACGAGCAGTACTTC. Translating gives CASSKGGTGKYEQYF.

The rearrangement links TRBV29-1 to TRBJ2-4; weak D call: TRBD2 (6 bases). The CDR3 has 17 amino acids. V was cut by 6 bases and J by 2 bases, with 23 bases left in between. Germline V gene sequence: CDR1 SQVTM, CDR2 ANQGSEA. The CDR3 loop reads CSVRPEGGVGSKNIQYF. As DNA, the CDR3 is TGCAGCGTCCGACCGGAAGGCGGGGTTGGGTCCAAAAACATTCAGTACTTC.

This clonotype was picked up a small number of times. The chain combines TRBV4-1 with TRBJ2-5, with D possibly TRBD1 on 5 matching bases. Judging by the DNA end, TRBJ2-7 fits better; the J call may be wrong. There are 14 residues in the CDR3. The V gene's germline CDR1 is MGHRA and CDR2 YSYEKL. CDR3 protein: CASSLGLPSYEQYF. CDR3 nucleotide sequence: TGCGCCAGCAGCCTGGGGCTCCCCTCCTACGAGCAGTACTTC.

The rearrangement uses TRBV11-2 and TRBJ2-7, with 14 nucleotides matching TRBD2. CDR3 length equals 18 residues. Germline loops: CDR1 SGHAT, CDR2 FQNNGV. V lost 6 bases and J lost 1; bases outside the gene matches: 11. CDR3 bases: TGTGCCAGCAGTCCCATCGCCCGGACTAGCGGGAGGTCCTACGAGCAGTACTTC. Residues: CASSPIARTSGRSYEQYF.

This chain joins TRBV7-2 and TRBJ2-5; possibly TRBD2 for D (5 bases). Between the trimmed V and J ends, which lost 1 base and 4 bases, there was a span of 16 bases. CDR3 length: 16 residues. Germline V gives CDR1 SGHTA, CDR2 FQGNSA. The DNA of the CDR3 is TGTGCCAGCAGCTTAGATGGCGGGCAGCGAGGAGAGACCCAGTACTTC. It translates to CASSLDGGQRGETQYF.

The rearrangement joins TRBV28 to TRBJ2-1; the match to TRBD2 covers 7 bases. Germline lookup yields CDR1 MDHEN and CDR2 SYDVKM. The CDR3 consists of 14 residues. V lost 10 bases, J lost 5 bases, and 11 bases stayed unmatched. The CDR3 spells CATRRGAGDNEQFF. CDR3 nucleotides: TGTGCCACCAGGAGAGGCGCGGGGGACAATGAGCAGTTCTTC.